The subject of this entry is one T cell receptor (beta chain). This sample's time point: after dendritic cell vaccination, including at tumor progression/relapse. The sample comes from a study of glioma-infiltrating T cells after dendritic cell vaccination. Profiling relied on immunoSEQ multiplex PCR, and the TCRdb table lists in-frame clones only, not all of them. The sample has about 76,000 clones, roughly 84% seen once. V shed 7 bases and J 2 bases; nucleotides not matched to a gene: 5. The CDR3 is made up of 14 amino acids. Per germline, CDR1 SGDLS and CDR2 YYNGEE. Source: blood, taken after dendritic cell vaccination. The rearrangement joins TRBV9 to TRBJ2-3; 9 bases agree with TRBD2. The TCR was taken from a human donor with glioblastoma. CDR3: CASRASGATDTQYF. The CDR3 region has the DNA TGTGCCAGCCGAGCTAGCGGGGCCACAGATACGCAGTATTTT.